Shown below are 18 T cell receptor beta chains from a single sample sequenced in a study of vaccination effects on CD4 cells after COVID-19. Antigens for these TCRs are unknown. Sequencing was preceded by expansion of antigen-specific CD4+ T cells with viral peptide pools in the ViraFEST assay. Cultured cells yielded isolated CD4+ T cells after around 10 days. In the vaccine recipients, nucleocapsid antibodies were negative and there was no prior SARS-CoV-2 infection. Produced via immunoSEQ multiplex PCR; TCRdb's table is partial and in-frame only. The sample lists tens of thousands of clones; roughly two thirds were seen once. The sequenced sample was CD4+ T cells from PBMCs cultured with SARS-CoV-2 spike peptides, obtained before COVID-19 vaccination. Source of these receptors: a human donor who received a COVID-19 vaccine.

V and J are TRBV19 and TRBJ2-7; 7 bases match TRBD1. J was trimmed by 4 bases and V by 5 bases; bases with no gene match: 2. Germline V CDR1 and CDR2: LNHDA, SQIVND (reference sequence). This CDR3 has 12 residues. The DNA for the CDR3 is TGTGCCAGTAGTTCACAGGGGTACGAGCAGTACTTC. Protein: CASSSQGYEQYF.

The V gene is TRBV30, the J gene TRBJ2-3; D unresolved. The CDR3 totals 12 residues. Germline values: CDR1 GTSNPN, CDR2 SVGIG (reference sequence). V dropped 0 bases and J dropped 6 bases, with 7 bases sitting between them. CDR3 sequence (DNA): TGTGCCTGGAGTGTAAGTCGTGATACGCAGTATTTT. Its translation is CAWSVSRDTQYF.

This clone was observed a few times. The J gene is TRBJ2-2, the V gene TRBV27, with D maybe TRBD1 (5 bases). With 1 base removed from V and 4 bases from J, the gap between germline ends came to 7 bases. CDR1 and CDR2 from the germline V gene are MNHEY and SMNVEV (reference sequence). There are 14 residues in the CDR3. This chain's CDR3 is CASSLFQGTGELFF. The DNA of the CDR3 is TGTGCCAGCAGTTTATTTCAGGGCACCGGGGAGCTGTTTTTT.

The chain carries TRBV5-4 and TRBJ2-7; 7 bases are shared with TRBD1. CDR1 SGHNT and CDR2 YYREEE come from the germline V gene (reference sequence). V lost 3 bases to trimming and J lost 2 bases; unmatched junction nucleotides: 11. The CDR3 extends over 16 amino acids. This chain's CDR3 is CASSSPLGDSPYEQYF. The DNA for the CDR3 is TGTGCCAGCAGCTCTCCCCTGGGGGACAGCCCCTACGAGCAGTACTTC.

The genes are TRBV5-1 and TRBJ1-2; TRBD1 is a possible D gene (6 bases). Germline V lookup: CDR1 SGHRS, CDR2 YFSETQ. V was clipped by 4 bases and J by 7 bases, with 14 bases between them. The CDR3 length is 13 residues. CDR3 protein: CASSLGGQGGYTF. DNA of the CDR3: TGCGCCAGCAGCCTTGGGGGCCAGGGTGGCTACACCTTC.

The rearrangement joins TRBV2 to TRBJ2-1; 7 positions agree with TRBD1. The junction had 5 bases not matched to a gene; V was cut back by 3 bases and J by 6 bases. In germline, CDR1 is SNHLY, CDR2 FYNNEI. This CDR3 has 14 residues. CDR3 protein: CASSELRGPNEQFF. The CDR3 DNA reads TGTGCCAGCAGTGAGTTAAGGGGGCCCAATGAGCAGTTCTTC.

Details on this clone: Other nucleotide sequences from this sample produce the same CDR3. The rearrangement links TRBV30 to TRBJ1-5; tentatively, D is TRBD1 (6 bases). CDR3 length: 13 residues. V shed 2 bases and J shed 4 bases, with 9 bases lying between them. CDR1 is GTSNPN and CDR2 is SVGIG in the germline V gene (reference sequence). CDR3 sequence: CAWSIQGNQPQHF. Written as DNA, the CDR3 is TGTGCCTGGAGTATTCAGGGGAATCAGCCCCAGCATTTT.

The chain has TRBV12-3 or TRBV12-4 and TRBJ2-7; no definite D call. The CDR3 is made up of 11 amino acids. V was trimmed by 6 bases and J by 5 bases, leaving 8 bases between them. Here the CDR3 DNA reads TGTGCCAGCAGCCTACGACACGAGCAGTACTTC. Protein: CASSLRHEQYF.

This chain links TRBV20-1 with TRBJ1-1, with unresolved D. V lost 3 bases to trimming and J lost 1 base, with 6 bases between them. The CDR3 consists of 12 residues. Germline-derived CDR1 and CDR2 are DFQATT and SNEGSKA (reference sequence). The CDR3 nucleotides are TGCAGTGCTAGTTTGGGGAACACTGAAGCTTTCTTT. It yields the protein CSASLGNTEAFF.

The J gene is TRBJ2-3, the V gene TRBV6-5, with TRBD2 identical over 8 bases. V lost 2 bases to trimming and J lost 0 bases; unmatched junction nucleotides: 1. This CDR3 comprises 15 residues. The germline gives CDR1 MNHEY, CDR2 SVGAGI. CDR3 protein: CASSYASGSTDTQYF. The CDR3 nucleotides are TGTGCCAGCAGTTACGCTAGCGGGAGCACAGATACGCAGTATTTT.

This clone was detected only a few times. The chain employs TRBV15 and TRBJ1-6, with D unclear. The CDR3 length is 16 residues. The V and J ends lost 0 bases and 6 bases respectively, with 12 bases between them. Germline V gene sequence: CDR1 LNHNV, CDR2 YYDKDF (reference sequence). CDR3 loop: CATSRDHLRGNSPLHF. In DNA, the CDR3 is TGTGCCACCAGCAGAGATCACCTCCGGGGTAATTCACCCCTCCACTTT.

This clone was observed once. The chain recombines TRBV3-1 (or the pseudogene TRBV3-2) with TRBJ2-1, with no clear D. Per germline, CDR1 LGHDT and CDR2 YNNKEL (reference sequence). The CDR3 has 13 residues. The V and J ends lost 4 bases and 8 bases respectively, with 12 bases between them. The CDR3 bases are TGTGCCAGCAGCCCCCTCAGAAACCATGAGCAGTTCTTC. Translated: CASSPLRNHEQFF.

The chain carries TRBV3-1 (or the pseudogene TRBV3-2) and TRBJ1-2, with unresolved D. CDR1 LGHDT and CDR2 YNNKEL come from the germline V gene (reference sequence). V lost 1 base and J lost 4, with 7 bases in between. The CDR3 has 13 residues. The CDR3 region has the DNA TGTGCCAGCAGCCAAGGGGAGACCTATGGCTACACCTTC. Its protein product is CASSQGETYGYTF.

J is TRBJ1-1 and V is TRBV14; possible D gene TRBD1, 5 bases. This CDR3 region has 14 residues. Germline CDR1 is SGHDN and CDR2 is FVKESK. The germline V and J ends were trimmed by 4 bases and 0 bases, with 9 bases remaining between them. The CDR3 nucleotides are TGTGCCAGCAGCCGTGGGGCGGTGAACACTGAAGCTTTCTTT. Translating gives CASSRGAVNTEAFF.

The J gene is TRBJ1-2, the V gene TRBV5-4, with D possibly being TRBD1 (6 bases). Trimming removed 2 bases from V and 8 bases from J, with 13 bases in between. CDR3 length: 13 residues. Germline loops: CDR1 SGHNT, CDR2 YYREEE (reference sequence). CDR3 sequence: CASSFRGEGGYTF. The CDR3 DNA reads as TGTGCCAGCAGCTTCAGGGGAGAGGGAGGCTACACCTTC.

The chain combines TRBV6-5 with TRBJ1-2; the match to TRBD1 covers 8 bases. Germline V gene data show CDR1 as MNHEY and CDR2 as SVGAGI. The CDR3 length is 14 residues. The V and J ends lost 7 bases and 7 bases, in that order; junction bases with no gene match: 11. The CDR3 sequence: CASNLGQGWGGYTF. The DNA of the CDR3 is TGTGCCAGCAACCTAGGACAGGGATGGGGTGGCTACACCTTC.

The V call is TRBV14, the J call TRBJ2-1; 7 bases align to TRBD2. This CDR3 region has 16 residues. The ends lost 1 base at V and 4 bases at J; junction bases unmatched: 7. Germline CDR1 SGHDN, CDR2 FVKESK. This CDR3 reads CASSQVGGSGYNEQFF. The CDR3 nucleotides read TGTGCCAGCAGCCAAGTGGGCGGGAGTGGATACAATGAGCAGTTCTTC.

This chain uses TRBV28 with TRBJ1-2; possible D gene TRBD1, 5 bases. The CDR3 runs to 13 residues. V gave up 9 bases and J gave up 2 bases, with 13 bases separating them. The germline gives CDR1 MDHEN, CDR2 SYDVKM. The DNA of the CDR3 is TGTGCCAGTACTATGGGGGGGAACTATGGCTACACCTTC. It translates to CASTMGGNYGYTF.